The present T cell receptor (beta chain) was sequenced within a study of blood T cell repertoires in COVID-19. Germline V CDR1 and CDR2: SGHVS, FQNEAQ. V lost 4 bases to trimming and J lost 2 bases; unmatched junction nucleotides: 4. CDR3 length: 14 residues. Followed over time, Seattle patients had been enrolled while infection was active. Authors' data handling: Scientists estimated how many nucleated cells there were by amplifying reference gene primers. Only in-frame clones appear in the TCRdb table, and some are missing; sequencing was by immunoSEQ multiplex PCR. The D gene and trimming were derived from the DNA, and the V and J assignments and clone size from that table. The profile shows around 190,000 clones, approximately 91% of them singletons. This clone was observed once.

This sequence joins TRBV7-8 and TRBJ1-1; TRBD1 aligns across 7 bases. The specimen was peripheral blood. This TCR derives from a middle-aged man with COVID-19, enrolled during active disease. Here the CDR3 reads CASSSGQINTEAFF. The DNA of the CDR3 is TGTGCCAGCAGCTCGGGACAGATCAACACTGAAGCTTTCTTT.